These 14 T cell receptor beta chains originate from one sample sequenced in a study of ipilimumab plus nivolumab after autologous stem cell transplantation. Only in-frame clones appear in the TCRdb table, and some are missing; sequencing was by immunoSEQ multiplex PCR. The sample includes 9,000 to 15,000 clones, about 75% seen only once; the top ten take roughly 11%. The sample in question was PBMCs, obtained in a trial of ipilimumab plus nivolumab as post-transplant consolidation. The receptor source for this set is a male donor with multiple myeloma.

This chain uses TRBV19 with TRBJ2-1, with 8 bases matching TRBD1. This CDR3 has 14 amino acids. Germline-derived CDR1 and CDR2 are LNHDA and SQIVND (reference sequence). The junction had 8 bases not matched to a gene; V was cut back by 3 bases and J by 10 bases. CDR3 in DNA: TGTGCCAGTAGTATTGGCAGGGGGCCGGGGGAGCAGTTCTTC. Protein: CASSIGRGPGEQFF.

The chain has TRBV7-8 and TRBJ1-6; no firm D call. CDR1 is SGHVS, CDR2 FQNEAQ, per germline. This CDR3 is built from 12 residues. V lost 1 base to trimming and J lost 13 bases, with 8 bases between them. DNA for the CDR3: TGTGCCAGCAGCTTAGTCGCGGGCCCCCTCCACTTT. It is translated as CASSLVAGPLHF.

J is TRBJ1-1 and V is TRBV11-2, with 9 bases identical to TRBD1. Trimming at V came to 5 bases and at J to 7 bases, leaving 11 bases not matched to a gene. CDR1 and CDR2 from the germline V gene are SGHAT and FQNNGV. The CDR3 extends over 15 amino acids. CDR3 DNA: TGTGCCAGCAGCGCGATGGGGACAGGGCAGATTGAAGCTTTCTTT. This encodes CASSAMGTGQIEAFF.

The V and J genes are TRBV4-1 and TRBJ2-6, with 7 bases identical to TRBD1. V gave up 10 bases and J gave up 3 bases; unmatched junction bases: 15. The germline V gene has CDR1 MGHRA and CDR2 YSYEKL. CDR3 length equals 17 residues. For the CDR3, the DNA is TGCGCCATATCACCGGGACAGTTCCCAGGTGGGGCCAACGTCCTGACTTTC. Translated, it gives CAISPGQFPGGANVLTF.

The chain combines TRBV11-1 with TRBJ2-3, with D hard to call. The CDR3 sequence is 16 residues long. V dropped 5 bases and J dropped 0 bases, with 15 bases sitting between them. CDR1 SGHAT and CDR2 FQDESV come from the germline V gene (reference sequence). The CDR3 bases are TGTGCCAGCAGCCCCGCCGCAAGGGCTAGCACAGATACGCAGTATTTT. As protein: CASSPAARASTDTQYF.

CDR3 residues: CASSPRQAREETQYF. As DNA, the CDR3 is TGTGCCAGCTCACCTCGCCAAGCGCGTGAAGAGACCCAGTACTTC. The chain uses TRBV18 and TRBJ2-5; no clear D. Germline lookup yields CDR1 KGHSH and CDR2 LQKENI. The V and J ends lost 3 bases and 3 bases respectively, with 14 bases between them. The CDR3 contains 15 residues.

V usage is TRBV6-5 and J usage is TRBJ1-4; D is uncertain. Trimming took 0 bases from V and 3 from J, leaving 11 bases between them. Germline CDR1 and CDR2: MNHEY and SVGAGI. The CDR3 has 16 residues. CDR3 nucleotides: TGTGCCAGCAGTTACTCGACGGGAATGGCTAATGAAAAACTGTTTTTT. Translation: CASSYSTGMANEKLFF.

V gene TRBV7-1 combines with J gene TRBJ2-7; the D call may be TRBD1 or TRBD2 (5 bases each). TRBV7-1 is placed among ORFs of uncertain function. The CDR3 has 13 residues. V lost 4 bases to trimming and J lost 3 bases, with 10 bases between them. CDR3 protein: CASSFGGYYEQYF. CDR3 bases: TGTGCCAGCAGCTTTGGGGGTTACTACGAGCAGTACTTC.

The CDR3 reads CASSLDRIYYYGYTF. The CDR3 region has the DNA TGTGCCAGCAGCTTAGACCGGATTTACTACTATGGCTACACCTTC. The chain carries TRBV11-2 and TRBJ1-2; D is undetermined. The CDR3 is made up of 15 amino acids. Germline V gene data show CDR1 as SGHAT and CDR2 as FQNNGV. Trimming stripped 0 bases from V and 3 bases from J, with 11 bases between.

J is TRBJ1-4 and V is TRBV12-5, with 7 nucleotides matching TRBD1. The CDR3 is 15 amino acids. V was clipped by 1 base and J by 7 bases; unmatched bases: 6. The germline V gene encodes CDR1 LGHNT and CDR2 FRNRAP. The CDR3 coding sequence is TGTGCTAGTGGTTTGGCTACAGGGGTAATTGAAAAACTGTTTTTT. It specifies CASGLATGVIEKLFF.

In this sample, this clone is medium-sized. The same CDR3 can be traced to other DNA sequences in this sample. The V call is TRBV13, the J call TRBJ2-5; 11 positions agree with TRBD2. The CDR3 is 16 residues long. Germline CDR1 is PRHDT and CDR2 is FYEKMQ (reference sequence). Trimming cost V 6 bases and J 2 bases; bases outside gene matches: 8. CDR3 DNA: TGTGCCAGCAGTACCAGGCTAGCGGGGGGTCAAGAGACCCAGTACTTC. It encodes CASSTRLAGGQETQYF.

This clone came up a few times. The rearrangement joins TRBV18 to TRBJ2-1; the D is unclear. The CDR3 covers 13 residues. The V gene lost 2 bases and the J gene lost 10 bases, with 12 bases spanning the gap. CDR1 is KGHSH, CDR2 LQKENI, per germline. The CDR3 spells CASSPYTGQEQFF. The CDR3 coding sequence is TGTGCCAGCTCACCATATACGGGCCAGGAGCAGTTCTTC.

The rearrangement uses TRBV7-3 and TRBJ2-3; D remains ambiguous. The CDR3 totals 15 residues. Germline V lookup: CDR1 SGHTA, CDR2 FQGTGA. Trimming removed 5 bases from V and 0 bases from J, with 12 bases in between. The CDR3 here is CASSRDGLSTDTQYF. As DNA, the CDR3 is TGTGCCAGCAGCCGAGACGGGCTTAGCACAGATACGCAGTATTTT.

This rearrangement joins TRBV18 to TRBJ1-1; 10 nucleotides match TRBD1. The CDR3 extends over 17 amino acids. CDR1 KGHSH and CDR2 LQKENI come from the germline V gene. The V and J ends lost 3 bases and 1 base, in that order; junction bases with no gene match: 8. In DNA, the CDR3 is TGTGCCAGCTCACCCCGGACAGGGGGTTTTGGGAACACTGAAGCTTTCTTT. Translated: CASSPRTGGFGNTEAFF.